The clone carrying this T cell receptor (beta chain) was recorded a few times. Its antigen is unknown. The CDR3 runs to 13 residues. Trimming left V 7 bases short and J 2 bases short, with 8 bases between. This record comes from a study of T cell responses to AZD1222 COVID-19 vaccine. In the study overall: Second-dose recipients at about 4 or about 12 weeks were treated as one pooled group. Study conclusions and caveats: Clonal diversity was possibly underestimated, and white British individuals and females predominated among donors. Spike-specific TCR depth and breadth grew after two AZD1222 doses. All repertoire sampling was performed exclusively after the peak T cell response.

The data were produced by immunoSEQ multiplex PCR, yet TCRdb's version contains in-frame clones alone and is incomplete. The sample records 65,000 or so clones, 65% to 85% being singletons. Sequenced material: peripheral blood, taken on day 0 of AZD1222 vaccination. The TCR originated in an adult in good health. The V call is TRBV12-3 or TRBV12-4, the J call TRBJ2-2; D is uncertain. The CDR3 protein is CASKPPNTGELFF. The CDR3 bases are TGTGCCAGCAAGCCCCCCAACACCGGGGAGCTGTTTTTT.